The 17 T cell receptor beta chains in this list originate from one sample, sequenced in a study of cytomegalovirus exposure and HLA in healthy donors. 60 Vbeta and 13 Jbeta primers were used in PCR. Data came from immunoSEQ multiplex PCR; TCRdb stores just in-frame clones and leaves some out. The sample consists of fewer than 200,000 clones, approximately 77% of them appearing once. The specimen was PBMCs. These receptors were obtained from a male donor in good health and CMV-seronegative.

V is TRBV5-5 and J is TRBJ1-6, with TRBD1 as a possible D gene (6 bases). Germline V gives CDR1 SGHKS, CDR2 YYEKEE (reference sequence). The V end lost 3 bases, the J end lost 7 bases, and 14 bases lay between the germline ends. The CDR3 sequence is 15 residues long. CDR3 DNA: TGTGCCAGCAGCTGGGAACAGGGTTTGAATTCACCCCTCCACTTT. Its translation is CASSWEQGLNSPLHF. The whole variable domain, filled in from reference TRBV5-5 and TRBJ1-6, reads DAGVTQSPTHLIKTRGQQVTLRCSPISGHKSVSWYQQVLGQGPQFIFQYYEKEERGRGNFPDRFSARQFPNYSSELNVNALLLGDSALYLCASSWEQGLNSPLHFGNGTRLTVT.

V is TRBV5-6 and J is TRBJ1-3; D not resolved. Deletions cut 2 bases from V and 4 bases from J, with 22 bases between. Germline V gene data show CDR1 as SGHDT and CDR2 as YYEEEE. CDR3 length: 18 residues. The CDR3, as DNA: TGTGCCAGCAGCTTTGTGGGAGACTCCGGGCCCTCCGGAAACACCATATATTTT. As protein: CASSFVGDSGPSGNTIYF.

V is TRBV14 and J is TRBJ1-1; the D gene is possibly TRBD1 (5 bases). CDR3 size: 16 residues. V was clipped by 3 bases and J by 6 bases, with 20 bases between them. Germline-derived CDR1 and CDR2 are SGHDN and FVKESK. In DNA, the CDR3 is TGTGCCAGCAGCCATCTAAAGGGGCGCGGGACGGCTGAAGCTTTCTTT. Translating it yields CASSHLKGRGTAEAFF. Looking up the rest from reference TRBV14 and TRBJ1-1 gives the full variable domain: EAGVTQFPSHSVIEKGQTVTLRCDPISGHDNLYWYRRVMGKEIKFLLHFVKESKQDESGMPNNRFLAERTGGTYSTLKVQPAELEDSGVYFCASSHLKGRGTAEAFFGQGTRLTVV.

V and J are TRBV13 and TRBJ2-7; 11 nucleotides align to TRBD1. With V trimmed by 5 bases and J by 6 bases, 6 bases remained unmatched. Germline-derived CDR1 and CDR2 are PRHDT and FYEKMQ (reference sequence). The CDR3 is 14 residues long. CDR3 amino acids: CASSEGTGGSEQYF. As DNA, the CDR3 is TGTGCCAGCAGCGAGGGGACAGGGGGTTCCGAGCAGTACTTC.

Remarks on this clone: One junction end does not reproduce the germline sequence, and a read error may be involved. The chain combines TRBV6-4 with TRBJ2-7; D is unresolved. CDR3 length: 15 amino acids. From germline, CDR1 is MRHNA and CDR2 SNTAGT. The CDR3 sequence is CASRQSSYPSCEQYF. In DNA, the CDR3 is TGTGCCAGCAGACAATCTAGTTACCCCTCCTGCGAGCAGTACTTC.

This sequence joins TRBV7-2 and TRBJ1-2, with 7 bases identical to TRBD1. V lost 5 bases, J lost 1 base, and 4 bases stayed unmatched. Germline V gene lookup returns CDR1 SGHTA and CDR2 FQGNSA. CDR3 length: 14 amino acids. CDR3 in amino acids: CASSETGNNYGYTF. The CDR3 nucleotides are TGTGCCAGCAGCGAGACAGGGAATAACTATGGCTACACCTTC.

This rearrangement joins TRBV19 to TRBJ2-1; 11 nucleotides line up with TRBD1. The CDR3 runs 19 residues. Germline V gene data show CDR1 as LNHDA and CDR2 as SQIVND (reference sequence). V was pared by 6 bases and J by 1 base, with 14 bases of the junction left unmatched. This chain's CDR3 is CASRIQLGTGGGSYNEQFF. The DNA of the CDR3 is TGTGCCAGTAGAATTCAGTTGGGGACAGGGGGGGGGTCCTACAATGAGCAGTTCTTC.

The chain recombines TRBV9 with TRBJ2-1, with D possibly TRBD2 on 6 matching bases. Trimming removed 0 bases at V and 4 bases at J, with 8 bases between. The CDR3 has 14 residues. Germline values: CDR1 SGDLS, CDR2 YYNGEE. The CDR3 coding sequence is TGTGCCAGCAGCGTAGCGGGGGAATACAATGAGCAGTTCTTC. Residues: CASSVAGEYNEQFF.

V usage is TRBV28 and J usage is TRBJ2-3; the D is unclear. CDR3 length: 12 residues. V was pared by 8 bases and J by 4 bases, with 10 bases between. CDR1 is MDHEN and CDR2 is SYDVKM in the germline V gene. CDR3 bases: TGTGCCAGCCTACAGACACCAGATACGCAGTATTTT. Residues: CASLQTPDTQYF.

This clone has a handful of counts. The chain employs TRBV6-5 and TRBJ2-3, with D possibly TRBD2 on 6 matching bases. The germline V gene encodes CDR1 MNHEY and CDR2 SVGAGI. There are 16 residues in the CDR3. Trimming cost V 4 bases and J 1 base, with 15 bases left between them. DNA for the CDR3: TGTGCCAGCAGTTCTCGATCCGGGACTGGCACAGATACGCAGTATTTT. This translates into CASSSRSGTGTDTQYF.

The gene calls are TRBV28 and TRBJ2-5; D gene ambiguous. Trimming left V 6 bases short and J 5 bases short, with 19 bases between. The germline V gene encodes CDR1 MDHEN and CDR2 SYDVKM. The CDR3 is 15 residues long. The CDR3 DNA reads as TGTGCCAGCAGCCCTACCCGATATTACGGGGAGACCCAGTACTTC. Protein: CASSPTRYYGETQYF.

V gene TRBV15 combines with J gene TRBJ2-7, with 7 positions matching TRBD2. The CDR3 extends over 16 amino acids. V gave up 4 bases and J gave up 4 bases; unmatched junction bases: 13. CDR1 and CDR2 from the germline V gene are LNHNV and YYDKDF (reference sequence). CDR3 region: CATSNPLPGGAYEQYF. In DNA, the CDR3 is TGTGCCACCAGCAACCCACTACCGGGAGGAGCGTACGAGCAGTACTTC.

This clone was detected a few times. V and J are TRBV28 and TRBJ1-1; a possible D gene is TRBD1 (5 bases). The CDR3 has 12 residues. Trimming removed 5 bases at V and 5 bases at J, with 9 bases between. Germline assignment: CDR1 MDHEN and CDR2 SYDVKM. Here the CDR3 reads CASSGRGTEAFF. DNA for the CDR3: TGTGCCAGCAGTGGAAGGGGAACTGAAGCTTTCTTT.

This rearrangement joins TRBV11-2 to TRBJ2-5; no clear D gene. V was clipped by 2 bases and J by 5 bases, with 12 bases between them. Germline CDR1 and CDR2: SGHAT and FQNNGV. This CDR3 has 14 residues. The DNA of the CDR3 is TGTGCCAGCAGCTTATCCCCCCCTCGGGAGACCCAGTACTTC. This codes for CASSLSPPRETQYF.

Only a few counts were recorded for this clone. CDR3 sequence (DNA): TGCAGCGTTGAAGGCTACGGGGAGGATACGCAGTATTTT. Translation gives CSVEGYGEDTQYF. The chain links TRBV29-1 to TRBJ2-3, with D perhaps TRBD2 (5 bases). V lost 1 base to trimming and J lost 6 bases, with 11 bases between them. The length of the CDR3 is 13 residues. CDR1 is SQVTM and CDR2 is ANQGSEA in the germline V gene.

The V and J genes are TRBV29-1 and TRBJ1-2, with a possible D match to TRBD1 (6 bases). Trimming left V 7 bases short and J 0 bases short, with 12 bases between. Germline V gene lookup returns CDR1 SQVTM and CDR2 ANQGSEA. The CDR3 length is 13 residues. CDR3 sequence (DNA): TGCAGCGACATGGACAGCGCTAACTATGGCTACACCTTC. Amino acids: CSDMDSANYGYTF.

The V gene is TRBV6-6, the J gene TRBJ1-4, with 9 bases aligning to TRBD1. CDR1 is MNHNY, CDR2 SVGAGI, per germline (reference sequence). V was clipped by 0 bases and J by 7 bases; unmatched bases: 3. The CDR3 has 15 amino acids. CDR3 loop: CASSYSQGAREKLFF. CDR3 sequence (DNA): TGTGCCAGCAGTTACTCACAGGGGGCGCGTGAAAAACTGTTTTTT.